This T cell receptor beta chain came from a study of CXCR3-negative and CXCR3-positive naive CD8 T cells. Regarding this clonotype: Antigen unknown.

Each TRB cDNA library was prepared by 5' RACE (with UMI labels). No DNA is given; TCRdb re-called the 5' RACE reads and lists each CDR3 protein once. The clone table shows 65,000 to 90,000 distinct CDR3 sequences, with the ten largest holding roughly 0.64%. The length of the CDR3 is 15 residues. Germline CDR1 reads MDHEN; CDR2 reads SYDVKM. Study-wide results and caveats: Similar TRBV-TRBJ usage characterized naive CXCR3-negative and CXCR3-positive cells; memory cells differed. Greater hydrophobicity was found in TRB CDR3s of CXCR3-positive naive cells than of CXCR3-negative naive cells.

The specimen was naive CXCR3+ CD8+ T cells from blood. Subset denoted: CD45RO-CCR7+CD27+CD95- naive CD8+ T cells expressing CXCR3 (TNR3+). This chain links TRBV28 with TRBJ2-2; the TRBD1 assignment by TCRdb is unverifiable without DNA. This sequence originates from a human donor in good health. Some clones in this sample may be carry-over from other donors' samples. The CDR3 sequence: CASSSIITGSGELFF.